The clone carrying this TCR beta chain was counted at least ten times. This sample is drawn from a study of early T cells in non-severe SARS-CoV-2 infection. This CDR3 has 15 amino acids. The germline V gene has CDR1 KGHSH and CDR2 LQKENI. The V and J ends lost 2 bases and 3 bases, in that order; junction bases with no gene match: 2. TCRdb re-derived calls from the 5' RACE reads in MiXCR, one entry per CDR3 protein. In the table there are 55,000 or so distinct CDR3 sequences, 6% to 7% of which are singletons. This rearrangement joins TRBV18 to TRBJ1-5; 9 bases fit TRBD1. Sequenced input: whole blood. The sequence came from an adult who was a healthcare worker with PCR-confirmed SARS-CoV-2 infection or an uninfected control (not recorded which). As DNA, the CDR3 is TGTGCCAGCTCACCAGACAGGGGGGTCAATCAGCCCCAGCATTTT. Translating gives CASSPDRGVNQPQHF.